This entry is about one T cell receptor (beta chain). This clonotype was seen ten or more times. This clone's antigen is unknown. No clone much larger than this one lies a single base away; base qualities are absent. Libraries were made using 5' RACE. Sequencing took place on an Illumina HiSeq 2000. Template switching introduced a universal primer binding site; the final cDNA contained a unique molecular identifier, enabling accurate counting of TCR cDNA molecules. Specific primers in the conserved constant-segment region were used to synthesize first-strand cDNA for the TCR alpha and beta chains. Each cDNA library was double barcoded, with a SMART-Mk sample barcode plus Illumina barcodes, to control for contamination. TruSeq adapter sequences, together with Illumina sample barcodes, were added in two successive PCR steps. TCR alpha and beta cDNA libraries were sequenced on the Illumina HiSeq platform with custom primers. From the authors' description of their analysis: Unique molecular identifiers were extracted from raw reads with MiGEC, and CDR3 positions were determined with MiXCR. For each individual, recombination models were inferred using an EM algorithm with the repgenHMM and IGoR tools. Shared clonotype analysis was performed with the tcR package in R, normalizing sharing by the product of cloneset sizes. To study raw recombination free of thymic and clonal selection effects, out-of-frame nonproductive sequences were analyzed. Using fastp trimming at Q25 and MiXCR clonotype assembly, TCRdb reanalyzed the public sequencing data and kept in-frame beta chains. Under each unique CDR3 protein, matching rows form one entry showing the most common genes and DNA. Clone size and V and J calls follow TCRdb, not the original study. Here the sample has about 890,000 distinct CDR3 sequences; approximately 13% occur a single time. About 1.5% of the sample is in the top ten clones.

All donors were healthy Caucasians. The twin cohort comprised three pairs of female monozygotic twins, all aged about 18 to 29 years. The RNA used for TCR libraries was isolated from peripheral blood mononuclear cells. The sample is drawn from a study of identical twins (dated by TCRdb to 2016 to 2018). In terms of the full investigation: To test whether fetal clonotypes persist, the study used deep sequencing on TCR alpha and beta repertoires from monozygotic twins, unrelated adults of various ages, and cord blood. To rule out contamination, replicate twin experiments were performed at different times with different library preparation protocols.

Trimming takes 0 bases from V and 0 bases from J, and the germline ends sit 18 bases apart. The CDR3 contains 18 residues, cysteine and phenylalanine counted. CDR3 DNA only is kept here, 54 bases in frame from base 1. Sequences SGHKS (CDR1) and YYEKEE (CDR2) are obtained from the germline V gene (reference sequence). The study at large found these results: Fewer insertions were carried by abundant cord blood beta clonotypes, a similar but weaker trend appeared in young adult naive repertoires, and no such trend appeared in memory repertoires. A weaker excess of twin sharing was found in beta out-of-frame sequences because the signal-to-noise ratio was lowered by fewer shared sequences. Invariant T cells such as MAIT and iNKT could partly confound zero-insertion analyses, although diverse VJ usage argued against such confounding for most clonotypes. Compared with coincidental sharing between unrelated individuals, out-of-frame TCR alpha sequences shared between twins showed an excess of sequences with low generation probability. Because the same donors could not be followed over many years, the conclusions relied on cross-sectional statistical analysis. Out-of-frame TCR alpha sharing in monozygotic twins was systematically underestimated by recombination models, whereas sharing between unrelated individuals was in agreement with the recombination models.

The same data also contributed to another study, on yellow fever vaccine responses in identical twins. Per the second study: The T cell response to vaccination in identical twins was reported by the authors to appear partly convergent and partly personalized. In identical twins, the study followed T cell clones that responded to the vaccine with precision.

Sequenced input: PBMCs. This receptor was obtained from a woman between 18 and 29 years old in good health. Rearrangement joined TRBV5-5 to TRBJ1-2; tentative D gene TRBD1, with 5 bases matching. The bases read TGTGCCAGCAGCTTGGCCTCTGGGGCTTCGTACTCTAACTATGGCTACACCTTC. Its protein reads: CASSLASGASYSNYGYTF. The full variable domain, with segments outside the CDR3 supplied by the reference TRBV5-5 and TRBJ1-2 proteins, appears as DAGVTQSPTHLIKTRGQQVTLRCSPISGHKSVSWYQQVLGQGPQFIFQYYEKEERGRGNFPDRFSARQFPNYSSELNVNALLLGDSALYLCASSLASGASYSNYGYTFGSGTRLTVV.